This T cell receptor beta chain was recovered during a study of shared clonotypes between healthy human individuals (TCRdb year 2020). With regard to the full study: The cohort included a few men and a couple of women between 18 and 49 years of age. To estimate repertoire size and how much clonotypes are shared between individuals, the study performed deep sequencing of blood TCR repertoires from a few healthy adults. To increase sequencing depth and limit assay-specific biases, TCR repertoire library preparation and sequencing were carried out by different laboratories using diverse techniques. Between about 0.9 and 8.9 billion PBMCs per donor were obtained by leukapheresis. Study-level results and caveats: Sampling was limited to blood, and TCR repertoires in tissue likely differ from TCR repertoires in blood. Based on pairwise subsampling, the degree of clonotype sharing among donors was expected to be affected by sequencing depth. The small number of donors limited the genetic and exposure-history diversity represented.

This clone was observed a few times. Its recognized antigen is unknown. Qualities for individual bases were not recorded, and no much larger clone is one base off. The donors were healthy, HIV-negative adults who had no recently reported acute infections or vaccinations. All donors were Caucasian adults living in Nashville, Tennessee, USA. In the unsorted samples, tens of millions of PBMCs were counted, and genomic DNA was extracted using the QIAamp DNA Blood Mini kit. After blood collection by leukapheresis, PBMCs were isolated using Ficoll-Histopaque density gradient centrifugation and then cryopreserved in the vapor phase of liquid nitrogen. Using the deep immunoSEQ assay, multiplex PCR amplified TCR CDR3 regions from genomic DNA. Genomic DNA extracted from each cell subset was distributed evenly over all wells of several immunoSEQ 96-well plates, and each plate served as one replicate. For unsorted PBMC, around 300 ng of genomic DNA, equivalent to roughly 30,000 T cell genomes, went into each replicate PCR. Ten immunoSEQ deep assay plates were used to sequence unsorted PBMC genomic DNA. The purified libraries were quantified using a Qubit 3.0 fluorometer, sized with a Bioanalyzer 2100, and then quantified again using the KAPA Library Quantification kit. Each immunoSEQ 96-well plate was sequenced on its own single-read 150-cycle Illumina NextSeq 550 flow cell. The published analysis was carried out like this. Because the immunoSEQ output included only junctional sequences and no quality scores, the filtering could not be the same as the filtering used for full-length reads. Sequences were annotated with PyIR, a Python wrapper for IgBLAST v1.9, using IMGT germline references to assign V/J genes and CDR3. Reads were filtered out if the reads had weak V/J assignments (E-value above 1e-6), no CDR3, stop codons, out-of-frame junctions, or ambiguous translated residues. V3J clonotypes were defined as sequences sharing the same inferred V gene, J gene, and CDR3 amino acid sequence. Percentage overlap between repertoires was computed as shared unique clonotypes divided by the size of the smaller repertoire. RTK rarefaction, the Chao1 estimator, and Recon v2.1 estimates of unobserved clonotypes were used to assess repertoire richness. TCRdb retrieved this table from immuneACCESS and kept in-frame rearrangements only. Not all clones are present; in checked studies, unresolved V genes account for under half, and no reason is known for the remainder. The V and J calls and clone size were taken over from that table, and D and trimming were inferred from the DNA. Counted in this sample were 450,000 to 600,000 clones; roughly 78% of them appeared once. Of the sample, 13% is held by the ten largest clones.

At the junction V is shortened by 5 bases and J by 10 bases; bases outside the gene matches: 7. CDR1 is given as SGHTA and CDR2 as FQGNSA, both from the germline V gene. From its cysteine to its phenylalanine, the CDR3 spans 13 amino acids. The only DNA kept is the CDR3, 39 bases in frame from the first base. The sample was PBMCs. The chain is encoded by TRBV7-2 joined to TRBJ1-1, with 10 bases matching TRBD1. The receptor comes from a woman between 40 and 55 years old in good health. Some clones in this sample may be carry-over from other donors' samples. The CDR3 sequence is CASSPRGDRGAFF. The bases are TGTGCCAGCAGCCCCCGGGGGGACAGGGGAGCTTTCTTT.